The next 2 T cell receptor beta chains were all read from a single sample in a study of T cells in narcolepsy. Measured with immunoSEQ multiplex PCR; TCRdb has only the in-frame clones, and not every one. The table records about 33,000 clones, 75% to 90% of them present only once. Sequencing was performed on CD45RA- memory CD4+ T cells from PBMCs. These receptors all come from a human donor with narcolepsy.

The chain recombines TRBV4-1 with TRBJ2-1; the D gene is possibly TRBD2 (5 bases). The ends were cut back, 10 bases at V and 7 bases at J, with 17 bases in the middle. The CDR3 sequence is 13 residues long. Germline lookup yields CDR1 MGHRA and CDR2 YSYEKL. This CDR3 is CATGVVLLNEQFF. In DNA form, the CDR3 reads TGCGCCACCGGGGTGGTGCTCTTGAATGAGCAGTTCTTC.

This chain connects TRBV11-1 to TRBJ2-5; D is perhaps TRBD2 (5 bases). Germline values: CDR1 SGHAT, CDR2 FQDESV (reference sequence). This CDR3 comprises 15 residues. Trimming stripped 6 bases from V and 1 base from J, with 15 bases between. The CDR3 sequence: CASRRDRGSQETQYF. Written as DNA, the CDR3 is TGTGCCAGCAGACGAGATCGGGGTAGCCAAGAGACCCAGTACTTC.